The rows below give T cell receptor beta chains drawn from one sample of a study of T cells in Graves' hyperthyroidism and ophthalmopathy. TCRdb processed the multiplex PCR reads anew with MiXCR; each CDR3 protein has one entry. The sample yields over 350,000 distinct CDR3 sequences, over 12% seen once. Sequencing used blood. These receptors originate from a man aged 50-59 years with Graves' ophthalmopathy. The conserved cysteine and the conserved F or W are not part of the CDR3 here. Fields, in order: V gene, CDR3 protein.

>TRBV6-4
ASSDKPVTQY
>TRBV10-2
ASRKEQGAYSNQPQH
>TRBV5-5
ASSLGSLTDTQY
>TRBV7-3
ASSNSDLLQQY
>TRBV13
ASSHGFGGEQY
>TRBV5-1
ASSLETSGANVLT
>TRBV10-3
AISEDGGSGQGRSGLHSPLH
>TRBV20-1
SARDLAAGGVAYNEQF
>TRBV12-3/TRBV12-4
ASSPGNGETQY
>TRBV27
ASSLSQGGVSEQY
>TRBV11-1
ASSDGGIYEQY
>TRBV3-1
ASSFSEITEAF
>TRBV28
ASEPLNTEAF
>TRBV18
ASSAGNGNTIY
>TRBV2
ASSEWVETQY
>TRBV12-3/TRBV12-4
ASSLLVNTEAF
>TRBV20-1
SASFDSNQPQH
>TRBV27
ASAVGGLVHMAF
>TRBV3-1
ASSQGGAGADTQY
>TRBV20-1
SASPLASQETQY
>TRBV29-1
SAVTGTEQF
>TRBV29-1
SVEVGGGGKNIQY
>TRBV30
ACSGTANTGELF
>TRBV27
ASSFYRGDSPLH
>TRBV10-3
ATRDRGGSGANVLT
>TRBV29-1
SVEMGQGRFETQY
>TRBV19
ASSLTSGWERNEQF
>TRBV12-3/TRBV12-4
ASQRTEAF
>TRBV9
ASTLGPLRDYGYT
>TRBV12-3/TRBV12-4
ASSGLAGYETDTQY
>TRBV3-1
ASSQNLNSPLH
>TRBV30
AWSPGQGIYNEQF
>TRBV5-1
ASREGPTNEKLF
>TRBV5-1
ASSPRDRVFDEQY
>TRBV25-1
ASSPFEGIDTQY
>TRBV6-2/TRBV6-3
ASSYRADSQETQY
>TRBV19
ASSLKTAGGEQY
>TRBV5-1
ASSLGGTAYNEQF
>TRBV3-1
ASIRSSVSYEQY
>TRBV28
ASSPFKWASYGYT
>TRBV29-1
SDIPGTDLSYEQY
>TRBV28
ASSLWPGTYEQY
>TRBV7-9
ASSFFLIDKDEQY
>TRBV20-1
SAKAGGSTDTQY
>TRBV5-1
ASRNPGTSGYSYNEQF
>TRBV27
ASSQNGGIETQY
>TRBV7-9
ASSLPGGKQGLNIQY
>TRBV6-5
ASSYFSSAQETQY
>TRBV20-1
SALAGAVETQY
>TRBV7-9
ASSPSAGGETQY
>TRBV15
ATSREDREVNIQY
>TRBV11-2
ASGPPAKNEKLF
>TRBV11-2
ASSLTPTGPCPF
>TRBV14
ASSRTQGAYGYT
>TRBV2
ASSWAVRSGANVLT
>TRBV12-3/TRBV12-4
ASTKTNIGEQY
>TRBV3-1
ASSPSTAWDRRGYEQY
>TRBV5-1
ASSPQGSVSTEAF
>TRBV27
ASTLLDSNYGYT
>TRBV19
ASTIGTEAF